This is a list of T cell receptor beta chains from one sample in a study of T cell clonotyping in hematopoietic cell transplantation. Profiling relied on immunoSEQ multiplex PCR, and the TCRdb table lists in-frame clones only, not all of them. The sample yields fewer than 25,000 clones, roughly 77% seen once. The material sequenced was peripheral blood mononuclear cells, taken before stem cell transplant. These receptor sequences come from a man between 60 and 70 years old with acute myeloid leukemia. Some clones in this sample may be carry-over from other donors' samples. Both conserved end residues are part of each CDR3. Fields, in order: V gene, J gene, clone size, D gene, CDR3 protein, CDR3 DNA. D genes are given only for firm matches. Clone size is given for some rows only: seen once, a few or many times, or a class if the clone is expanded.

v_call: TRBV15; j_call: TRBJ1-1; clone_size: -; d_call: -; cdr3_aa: CATSRDTLPGTEAFF; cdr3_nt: TGTGCCACCAGCAGAGATACCCTCCCCGGGACTGAAGCTTTCTTT
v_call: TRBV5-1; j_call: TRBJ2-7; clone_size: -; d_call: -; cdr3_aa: CASSNNEGGQYF; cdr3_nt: TGCGCCAGCAGCAATAACGAAGGAGGGCAGTACTTC
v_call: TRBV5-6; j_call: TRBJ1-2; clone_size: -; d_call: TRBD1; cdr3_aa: CASSRGTGGSFYGYTF; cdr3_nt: TGTGCCAGCAGTCGCGGGACAGGGGGCTCCTTCTATGGCTACACCTTC
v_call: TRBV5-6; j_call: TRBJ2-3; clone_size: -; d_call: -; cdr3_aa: CASSLGWGARTDTQYF; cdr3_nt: TGTGCCAGCAGCTTGGGTTGGGGGGCGCGCACAGATACGCAGTATTTT
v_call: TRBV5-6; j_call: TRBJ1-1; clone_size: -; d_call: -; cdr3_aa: CASSRGGNTEAFF; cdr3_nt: TGTGCCAGCAGCCGGGGGGGGAACACTGAAGCTTTCTTT
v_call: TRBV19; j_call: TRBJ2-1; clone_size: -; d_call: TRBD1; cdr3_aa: CASSIGGTGSYNEQFF; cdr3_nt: TGTGCCAGTAGTATAGGTGGGACAGGGTCCTACAATGAGCAGTTCTTC
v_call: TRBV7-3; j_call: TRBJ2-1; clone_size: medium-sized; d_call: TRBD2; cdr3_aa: CASSLSGGASEQFF; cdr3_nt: TGTGCCAGCAGCTTAAGCGGGGGGGCAAGTGAGCAGTTCTTC
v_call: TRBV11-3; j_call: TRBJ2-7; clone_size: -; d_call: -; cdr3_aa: CASSLEQGHIYEQYF; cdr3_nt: TGTGCCAGCAGCTTAGAACAGGGTCATATCTACGAGCAGTACTTC
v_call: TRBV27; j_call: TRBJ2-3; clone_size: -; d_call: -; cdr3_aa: CASSLSVAGTDTQYF; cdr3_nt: TGTGCCAGCAGTTTATCTGTGGCTGGCACAGATACGCAGTATTTT
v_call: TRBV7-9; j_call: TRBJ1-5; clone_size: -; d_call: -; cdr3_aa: CASSFGGWVMHF; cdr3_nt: TGTGCCAGCAGCTTTGGGGGGTGGGTAATGCATTTT
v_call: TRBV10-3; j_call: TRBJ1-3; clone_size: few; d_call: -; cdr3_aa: CAISVSSSSLSGNTIYF; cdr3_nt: TGTGCCATCAGTGTATCCAGCTCTAGCTTATCTGGAAACACCATATATTTT
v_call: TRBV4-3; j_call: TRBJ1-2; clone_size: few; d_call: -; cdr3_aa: CASSQGRVVRGYTF; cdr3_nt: TGCGCCAGCAGCCAAGGAAGGGTCGTGAGAGGCTACACCTTC
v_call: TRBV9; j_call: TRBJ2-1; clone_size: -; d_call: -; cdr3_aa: CASSVTGDFRREQFF; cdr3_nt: TGTGCCAGCAGCGTAACGGGGGACTTTCGCAGAGAGCAGTTCTTC
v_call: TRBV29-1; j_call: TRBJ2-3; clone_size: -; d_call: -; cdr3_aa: CSVETGGTDTQYF; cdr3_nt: TGCAGCGTTGAGACAGGAGGCACAGATACGCAGTATTTT
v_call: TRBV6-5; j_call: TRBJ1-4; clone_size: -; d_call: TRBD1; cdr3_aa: CASSYFQGGEKLFF; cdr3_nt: TGTGCCAGCAGTTACTTCCAGGGGGGTGAAAAACTGTTTTTT
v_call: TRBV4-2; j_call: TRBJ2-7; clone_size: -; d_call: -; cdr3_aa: CASSQGLEGSYEQYF; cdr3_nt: TGTGCCAGCAGCCAAGGTTTAGAAGGATCCTACGAGCAGTACTTC
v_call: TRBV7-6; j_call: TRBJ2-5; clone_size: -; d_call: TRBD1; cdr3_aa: CASSEYLQGKQETQYF; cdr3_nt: TGTGCCAGCAGCGAATATCTACAGGGGAAACAAGAGACCCAGTACTTC
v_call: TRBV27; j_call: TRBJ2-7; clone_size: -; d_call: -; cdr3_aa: CASSLTRDWYEQYF; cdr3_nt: TGTGCCAGCAGTCTAACTCGGGACTGGTACGAGCAGTACTTC
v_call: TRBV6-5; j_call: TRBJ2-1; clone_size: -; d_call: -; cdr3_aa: CASTVDGSSYNEQFF; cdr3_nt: TGTGCCAGCACCGTGGACGGGAGCTCCTACAATGAGCAGTTCTTC
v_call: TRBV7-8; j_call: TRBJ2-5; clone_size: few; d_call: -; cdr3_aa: CASSLGWTAETQYF; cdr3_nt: TGTGCCAGCAGCTTAGGTTGGACAGCTGAGACCCAGTACTTC
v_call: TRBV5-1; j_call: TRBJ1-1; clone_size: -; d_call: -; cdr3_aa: CASSLALPETEAFF; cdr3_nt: TGCGCCAGCAGCTTGGCTCTCCCGGAAACTGAAGCTTTCTTT
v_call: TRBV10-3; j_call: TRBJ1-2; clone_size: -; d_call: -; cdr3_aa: CAITGGQDYGYTF; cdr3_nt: TGTGCCATCACCGGGGGGCAAGACTATGGCTACACCTTC
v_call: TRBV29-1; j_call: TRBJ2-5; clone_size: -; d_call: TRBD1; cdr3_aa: CSVSGQEETQYF; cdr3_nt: TGCAGCGTTTCCGGACAGGAAGAGACCCAGTACTTC
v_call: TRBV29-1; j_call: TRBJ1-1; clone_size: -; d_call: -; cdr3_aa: CSVGQPDMNTEAFF; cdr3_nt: TGCAGCGTTGGACAGCCGGATATGAACACTGAAGCTTTCTTT
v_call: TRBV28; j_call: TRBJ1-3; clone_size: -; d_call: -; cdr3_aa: CASSPRGGQSGNTIYF; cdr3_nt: TGTGCCAGCAGTCCCCGAGGGGGACAATCTGGAAACACCATATATTTT
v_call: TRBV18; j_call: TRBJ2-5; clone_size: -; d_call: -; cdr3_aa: CASSPSLGETQYF; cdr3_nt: TGTGCCAGCTCACCATCCCTGGGGGAGACCCAGTACTTC
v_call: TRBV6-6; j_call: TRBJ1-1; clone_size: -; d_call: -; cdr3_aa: CASEGGMNTEAFF; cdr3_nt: TGTGCCAGCGAGGGGGGTATGAACACTGAAGCTTTCTTT
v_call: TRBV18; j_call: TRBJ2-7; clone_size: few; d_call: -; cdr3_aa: CASSPTRTYEQYF; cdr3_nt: TGTGCCAGCTCACCGACACGAACCTACGAGCAGTACTTC
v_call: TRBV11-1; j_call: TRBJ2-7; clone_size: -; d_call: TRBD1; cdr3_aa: CASSDGTGLYEQYF; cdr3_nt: TGTGCCAGCAGCGATGGGACAGGGTTGTACGAGCAGTACTTC
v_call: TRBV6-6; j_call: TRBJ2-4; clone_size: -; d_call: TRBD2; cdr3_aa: CASRDGTSGVVEYF; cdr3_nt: TGTGCCAGCAGGGATGGGACTAGCGGGGTAGTAGAGTACTTC
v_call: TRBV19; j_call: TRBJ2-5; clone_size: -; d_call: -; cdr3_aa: CASSSQGKGQETQYF; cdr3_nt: TGTGCCAGTAGCTCCCAGGGAAAGGGCCAAGAGACCCAGTACTTC
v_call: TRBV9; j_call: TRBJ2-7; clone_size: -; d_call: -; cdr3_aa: CASSVGPDKYEQYF; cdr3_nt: TGTGCCAGCAGCGTAGGGCCTGACAAGTACGAGCAGTACTTC
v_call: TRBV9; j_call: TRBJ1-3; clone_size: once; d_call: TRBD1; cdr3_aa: CASTTGLTGGNTIYF; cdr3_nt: TGTGCCAGCACTACGGGGTTGACAGGGGGAAACACCATATATTTT
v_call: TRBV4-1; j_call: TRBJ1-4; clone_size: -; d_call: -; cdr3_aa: CASSQGQREKLFF; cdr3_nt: TGCGCCAGCAGCCAAGGGCAGAGGGAAAAACTGTTTTTT
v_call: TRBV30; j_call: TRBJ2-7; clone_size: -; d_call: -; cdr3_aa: CAWSDTGEGEQYF; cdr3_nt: TGTGCCTGGAGCGATACAGGGGAGGGCGAGCAGTACTTC
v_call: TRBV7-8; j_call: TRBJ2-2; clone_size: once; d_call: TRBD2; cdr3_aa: CASSFTSGGPGELFF; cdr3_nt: TGTGCCAGCAGCTTTACTAGCGGGGGCCCCGGGGAGCTGTTTTTT
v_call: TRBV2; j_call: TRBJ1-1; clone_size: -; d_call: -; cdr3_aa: CASNEGSLNTEAFF; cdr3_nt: TGTGCCAGCAACGAGGGCAGCTTGAACACTGAAGCTTTCTTT
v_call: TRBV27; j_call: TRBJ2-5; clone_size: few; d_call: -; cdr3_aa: CASRPLMSGGVETQYF; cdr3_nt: TGTGCCAGCAGACCTTTGATGAGTGGCGGAGTGGAGACCCAGTACTTC
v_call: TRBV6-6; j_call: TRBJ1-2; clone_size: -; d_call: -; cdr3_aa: CASSVDDTYGYTF; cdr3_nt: TGTGCCAGCAGCGTCGACGATACCTATGGCTACACCTTC
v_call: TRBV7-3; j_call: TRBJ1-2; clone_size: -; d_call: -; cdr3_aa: CASSSQTGYGYTF; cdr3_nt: TGTGCCAGCAGCTCCCAGACGGGCTATGGCTACACCTTC
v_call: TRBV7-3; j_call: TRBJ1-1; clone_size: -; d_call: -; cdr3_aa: CASSLEGMNTEAFF; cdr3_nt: TGTGCCAGCAGCTTAGAAGGGATGAACACTGAAGCTTTCTTT
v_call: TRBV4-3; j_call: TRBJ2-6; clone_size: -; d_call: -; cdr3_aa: CASSQSGSAGANVLTF; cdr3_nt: TGCGCCAGCAGCCAGTCCGGGAGCGCTGGGGCCAACGTCCTGACTTTC
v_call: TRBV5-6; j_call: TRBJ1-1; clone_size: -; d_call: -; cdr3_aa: CASSLVSSRLEAFF; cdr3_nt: TGTGCCAGCAGCTTGGTATCTTCCAGACTTGAAGCTTTCTTT
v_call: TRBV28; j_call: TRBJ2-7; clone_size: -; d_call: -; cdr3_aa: CASSLDLGGAKGAGYEQYF; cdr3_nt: TGTGCCAGCAGTTTAGATTTGGGGGGCGCAAAGGGAGCGGGCTACGAGCAGTACTTC
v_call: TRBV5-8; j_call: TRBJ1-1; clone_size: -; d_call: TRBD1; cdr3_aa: CASSFPSGQSEAFF; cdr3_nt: TGTGCCAGCAGCTTCCCGTCGGGACAGAGTGAAGCTTTCTTT
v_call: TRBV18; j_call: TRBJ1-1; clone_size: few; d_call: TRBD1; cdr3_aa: CASSPGTDFEAFF; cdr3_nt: TGTGCCAGCTCACCCGGGACAGACTTTGAAGCTTTCTTT
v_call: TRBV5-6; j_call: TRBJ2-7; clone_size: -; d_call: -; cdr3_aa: CASSLAGGRGYEQYF; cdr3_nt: TGTGCCAGCAGCTTGGCCGGGGGTCGGGGATACGAGCAGTACTTC